The rows below give T cell receptor beta chains drawn from one sample of a study of CD4 and CD8 cells across lung adenocarcinoma regions. TCRdb reprocessed the PCR reads via MiXCR and lists one record per CDR3 protein. The sample lists about 25,000 distinct CDR3 sequences, 45% to 50% occurring once. The sequenced sample was CD8+ T cells from the center of a lung tumor. These receptors were taken from a male donor with lung adenocarcinoma. The CD4 and CD8 labels of this study may be unreliable. CDR3s include the opening cysteine and the closing phenylalanine or tryptophan. The order of the fields is V gene, clone size, J gene, D gene, CDR3 DNA, CDR3 protein. A D gene is named only where the DNA matches it firmly. The size field is filled for only some rows; it gives once, few, many or a size class.

TRBV6-1,medium-sized,TRBJ2-1,NA,TGTGCCAGCAGTGAAGCCGGCGGCCAGAATGAGCAGTTCTTC,CASSEAGGQNEQFF
TRBV10-1,many,TRBJ1-1,TRBD1,TGCGCCAGCAGTGAGTCTAAGGGGGCCACTGAAGCTTTCTTT,CASSESKGATEAFF
TRBV6-1,NA,TRBJ2-3,NA,TGTGCCAGCAGGGGGGAAGGGGGACGCCACCAAGAGACGCAGTACTTT,CASRGEGGRHQETQYF
TRBV11-2,NA,TRBJ2-3,NA,TGTGGCGCGGGCTTAGGGCGGAGTACCCCAAAGACCCAGTATTTT,CGAGLGRSTPKTQYF
TRBV6-5,NA,TRBJ2-5,NA,TGTGCCAGCAGTTATCTGGGCCAAGAGACCCAGTACTTC,CASSYLGQETQYF
TRBV6-6,medium-sized,TRBJ2-4,NA,TGTGCCAGCAGTCTGAGGGCCAAAAACATTCAGTACTTC,CASSLRAKNIQYF
TRBV11-3,NA,TRBJ1-3,NA,TGTGCCAGCAGCTTAAACTCGGGGGACACCATATATTTT,CASSLNSGDTIYF
TRBV27,NA,TRBJ2-4,NA,TGTGCGAGCAGTTTCTCGTGGCTACTAGTCATAAACACTCAGTACTTC,CASSFSWLLVINTQYF
TRBV6-1,NA,TRBJ2-1,NA,TGTGCCAGCAGTGATATGGGGGGCTACAATGAGCAGTTCTTC,CASSDMGGYNEQFF
TRBV10-3,NA,TRBJ2-4,NA,TGTGCCATCCGGGCCAGGAATACTCAGTATTTC,CAIRARNTQYF
TRBV6-1,NA,TRBJ2-3,TRBD2,TGTGCCAGTTGGGGGGGTAGCGGACCCAAAAATACGCAGTATTTC,CASWGGSGPKNTQYF
TRBV6-1,many,TRBJ2-3,NA,TGTGCCAGCAGGCAGGCGCGGGCAGATACGCAGTATTTT,CASRQARADTQYF
TRBV6-1,many,TRBJ2-1,NA,TGTGCCAGCAGGACTTTTATCCCGGAGACCCAGTTCTTC,CASRTFIPETQFF
TRBV6-1,NA,TRBJ2-2,NA,TGTGCCAGCAGAAGCGGGCAGAACACCGGGAAGCTGTATTTT,CASRSGQNTGKLYF
TRBV3-1,few,TRBJ2-2,TRBD1,TGTGCCAGCAGCCAAGTCACAGGGGCCGGGGAGCTGTTTTTT,CASSQVTGAGELFF
TRBV5-4,NA,TRBJ2-7,TRBD1,TGTGCCAGCAGCTTTGAGTCCGGAACAGGGGCCTATCGGGAGCAGTACTTC,CASSFESGTGAYREQYF
TRBV6-1,many,TRBJ1-5,TRBD1,TGTGCCAGCAGCCGACAGGGGTTAGACGAAAGCAATCAGCCCCAGCATTTT,CASSRQGLDESNQPQHF
TRBV6-5,NA,TRBJ2-6,NA,TGTGCCAGCAGTTACCTGGGACCAGAGGCTGGGGCCTACGTGCTGACTTTC,CASSYLGPEAGAYVLTF
TRBV7-2,few,TRBJ2-7,NA,TGTGCCAGCAGCTTAGCTGGCGGAGGGACCTACGAGCAGTACTTC,CASSLAGGGTYEQYF
TRBV6-1,few,TRBJ2-1,NA,TGTGCCAGCAGTGAAACGTGGACTGGCGGCACCAATGCGCAGTTCTTT,CASSETWTGGTNAQFF
TRBV11-1,once,TRBJ2-5,TRBD1,TGTGCCAGCAGCTATACAGGGGGCAGGGAGACCCAGTACTTC,CASSYTGGRETQYF
TRBV5-1,few,TRBJ1-4,TRBD1,TGCGCCAGCAGCTTCCAGACAGGGGCGAGGGAAAAACTGTTTTTT,CASSFQTGAREKLFF
TRBV6-5,medium-sized,TRBJ2-1,TRBD2,TGTGCCAGCCCTCAAGAGTCTAGCGGTCCCCCCTTTCCTTACAATGAGCAGTTCTTC,CASPQESSGPPFPYNEQFF
TRBV6-1,NA,TRBJ2-7,NA,TGTGCCAGCAGTGAGGGGGTGAGCACGAATGAGCAGTACTTC,CASSEGVSTNEQYF
TRBV5-6,few,TRBJ2-5,NA,TGTGCCAGCAGCTTGGCAGGGCGGGATCCCCCCGACGCGTACTTC,CASSLAGRDPPDAYF
TRBV15,NA,TRBJ2-7,NA,TGTGCCACCAGCAGAGAATCGGGGGCGTACGAGCAGTACTTC,CATSRESGAYEQYF
TRBV27,NA,TRBJ2-3,NA,TGTGCCAGCAAACCGAGCGTTGGAGCCAGGTATACTCAGTACTTT,CASKPSVGARYTQYF
TRBV27,NA,TRBJ2-3,NA,TGTGCCAGCAAACCGGGCGTGGGAGCCAGGAATATGCAGTATTTC,CASKPGVGARNMQYF
TRBV10-3,many,TRBJ2-7,TRBD1,TGTGCCGCTCAAGGGCAGGGGGCCAACGAGCAGTACTTC,CAAQGQGANEQYF
TRBV6-1,NA,TRBJ2-2,NA,TGTGCCAGCAGTGAAACGTGGACTGGGAAGACCGGGGAGCTGTTTTTT,CASSETWTGKTGELFF
TRBV27,many,TRBJ2-4,NA,TGTGCCAGCAGTGGGACACAGGTAGCCAAAAACATTCAGTACTTC,CASSGTQVAKNIQYF
TRBV6-1,once,TRBJ2-2,NA,TGTGCCAGCAGTGAAGCCCAAGACAACACCGGGGAGCTGTTTTTT,CASSEAQDNTGELFF
TRBV6-5,medium-sized,TRBJ2-1,TRBD1,TGTGCCAGCAGCTCCGGGACAGGGGGAGGCAATGAGCAGTTCTTC,CASSSGTGGGNEQFF
TRBV6-5,medium-sized,TRBJ2-1,NA,TGTGCCAGCAGACAGAACAGGGAGGGGAACAATGAGCAGTTCTTC,CASRQNREGNNEQFF
TRBV10-3,many,TRBJ2-5,TRBD2,TGTGCCACGGCTAGGGCGCGGGAGGGCCCTGAGACCCAGTACTTC,CATARAREGPETQYF
TRBV14,many,TRBJ2-4,NA,TGTGCCAGCAGCCAAGCTAGCTACCAAAACATTCAGTACTTC,CASSQASYQNIQYF
TRBV6-2/TRBV6-3,few,TRBJ2-5,NA,TGTGCCAGCAGCGACGGAGGGAGTGAGACCCAGTACTTC,CASSDGGSETQYF
TRBV4-2,few,TRBJ1-2,NA,TGTGCCAGCAGCCAAAGGGCAGCCGATAACTATGGCTACACCTTC,CASSQRAADNYGYTF
TRBV6-1,once,TRBJ2-1,NA,TGTGCCAGCAGTACCCCCTTCAATGAGCAGTTCTTC,CASSTPFNEQFF
TRBV11-3,NA,TRBJ2-1,NA,TGTGCCAGCAGACTAGGGGGAGGTAACCACAATGAGCAGTTCTTC,CASRLGGGNHNEQFF
TRBV6-1,NA,TRBJ2-3,NA,TGTGCCAGCAAACTCCCGTCTAGCACAGATACGCAGTATTTT,CASKLPSSTDTQYF
TRBV5-8,NA,TRBJ1-6,NA,TGTGCCAGCAGCTTTTCGGGAATCTCCTATAATTCACCCCTCCACTTT,CASSFSGISYNSPLHF
TRBV27,many,TRBJ1-1,NA,TGTGCCAGCAGTTTTTACTTGTCGGGGGAGCGAGCTTTCTTT,CASSFYLSGERAFF
TRBV6-1,many,TRBJ2-7,NA,TGTGCCAGCGGGGGCGATTTGGGCGTAGCCGAGCAGTACTTC,CASGGDLGVAEQYF
TRBV7-2,NA,TRBJ2-3,NA,TGTGCCAGCAGCTTAATGGGACTGGGAGGCACAGATACGCAGTATTTC,CASSLMGLGGTDTQYF
TRBV3-1,NA,TRBJ2-1,TRBD2,TGTGCCAGCAGCCAAGCTCCCCGCAGCGGGGGAGGGTTCTTC,CASSQAPRSGGGFF
TRBV7-6,NA,TRBJ2-3,NA,TGTGCCAGCAGCTTAGGGGTCACAGATACGCAGTATTTT,CASSLGVTDTQYF
TRBV27,NA,TRBJ2-1,TRBD2,TGTGCCAGCAGTTTAATAGCTAGCGGGGCCTACAATGAGCAGTTCTTC,CASSLIASGAYNEQFF
TRBV7-2,NA,TRBJ2-2,NA,TGTGCCAGCAGCTTAAGGGGTTATTCGGACACCGGGGAGCTGTTTTTT,CASSLRGYSDTGELFF
TRBV10-3,NA,TRBJ2-1,NA,TGTGCCATACCGAACCGGGACTTGCGGGCTGTGATGCCCAATAAGCAGTATTTC,CAIPNRDLRAVMPNKQYF
TRBV6-1,many,TRBJ2-2,NA,TGTGCCCTCCATTCGGTACAAAACACCGGGGAGCTGTTTTTT,CALHSVQNTGELFF
TRBV6-1,NA,TRBJ2-5,TRBD1,TGTGCCAGCAGTGAAACCAGGACAGGCCAAGAGACCCAGTACTTC,CASSETRTGQETQYF
TRBV28,once,TRBJ2-7,NA,TGTGCCAGCAGTTTATGGAATCGGGGATTCGAGCAGTACTTC,CASSLWNRGFEQYF
TRBV6-1,few,TRBJ2-1,TRBD1,TGTGCCAGCAGTCTTCCTTCCGGGACAGGGCTAAATGAGCAGTTCTTC,CASSLPSGTGLNEQFF